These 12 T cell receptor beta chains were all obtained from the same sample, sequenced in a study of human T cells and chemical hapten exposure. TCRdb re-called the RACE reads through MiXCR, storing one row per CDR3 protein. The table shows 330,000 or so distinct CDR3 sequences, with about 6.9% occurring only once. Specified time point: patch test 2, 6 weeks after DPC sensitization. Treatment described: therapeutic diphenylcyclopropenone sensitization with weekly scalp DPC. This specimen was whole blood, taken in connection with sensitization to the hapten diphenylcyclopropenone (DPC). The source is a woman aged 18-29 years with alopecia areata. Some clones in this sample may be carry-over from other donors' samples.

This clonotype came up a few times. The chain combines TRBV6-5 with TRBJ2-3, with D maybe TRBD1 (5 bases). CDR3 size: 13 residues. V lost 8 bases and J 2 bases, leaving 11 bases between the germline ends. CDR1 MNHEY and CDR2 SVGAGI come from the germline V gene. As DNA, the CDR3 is TGTGCCAGCCACGACAGTACCACAGATACGCAGTATTTT. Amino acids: CASHDSTTDTQYF.

CDR3 sequence reads: CASSWTGRGGDTQYF. In DNA, the CDR3 is TGTGCCAGCAGCTGGACAGGGCGCGGAGGGGATACGCAGTATTTT. The rearrangement links TRBV7-3 to TRBJ2-3, with 8 bases identical to TRBD1. Germline CDR1 is SGHTA and CDR2 is FQGTGA. The CDR3 contains 15 residues. J gave up 6 bases and V 4 bases, and 9 bases lay outside the gene matches.

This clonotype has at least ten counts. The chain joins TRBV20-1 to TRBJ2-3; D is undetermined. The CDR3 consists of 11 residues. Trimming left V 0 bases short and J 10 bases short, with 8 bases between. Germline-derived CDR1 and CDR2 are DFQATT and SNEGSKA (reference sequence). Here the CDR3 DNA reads TGCAGTGCTAGAGATCTTTCGGCGCAGTATTTT. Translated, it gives CSARDLSAQYF.

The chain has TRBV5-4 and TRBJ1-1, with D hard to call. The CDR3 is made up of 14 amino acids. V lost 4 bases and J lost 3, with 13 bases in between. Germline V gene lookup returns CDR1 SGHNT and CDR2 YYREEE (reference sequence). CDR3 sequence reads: CASSRKVRDTEAFF. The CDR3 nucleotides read TGTGCCAGCAGCCGAAAGGTTAGGGACACTGAAGCTTTCTTT.

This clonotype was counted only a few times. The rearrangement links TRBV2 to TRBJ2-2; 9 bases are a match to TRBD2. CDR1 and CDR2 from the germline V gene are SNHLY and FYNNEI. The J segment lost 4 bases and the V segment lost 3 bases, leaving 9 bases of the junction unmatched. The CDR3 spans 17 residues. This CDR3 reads CASSDLSSGDPTGELFF. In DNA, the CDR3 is TGTGCCAGCAGTGATCTGTCTAGCGGGGACCCCACCGGGGAGCTGTTTTTT.

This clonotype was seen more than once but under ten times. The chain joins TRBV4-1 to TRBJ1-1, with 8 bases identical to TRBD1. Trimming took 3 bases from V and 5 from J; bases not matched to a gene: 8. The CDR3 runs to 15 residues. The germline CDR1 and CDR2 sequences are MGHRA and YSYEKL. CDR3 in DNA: TGCGCCAGCAGCCAGGAGCGACAGGGGAGAACTGAAGCTTTCTTT. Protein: CASSQERQGRTEAFF.

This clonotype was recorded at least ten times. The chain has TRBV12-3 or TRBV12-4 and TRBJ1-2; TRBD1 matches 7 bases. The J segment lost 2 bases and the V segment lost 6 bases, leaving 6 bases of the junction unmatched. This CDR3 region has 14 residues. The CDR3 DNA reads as TGTGCCAGCAGCCGGGACAGTACCAACTATGGCTACACCTTC. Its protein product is CASSRDSTNYGYTF.

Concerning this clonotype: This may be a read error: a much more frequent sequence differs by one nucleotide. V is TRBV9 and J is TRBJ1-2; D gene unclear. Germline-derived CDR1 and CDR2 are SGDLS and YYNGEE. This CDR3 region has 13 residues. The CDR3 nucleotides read TGTGCCAGCAGCGCAGACGCTAAATATGGCTACACCTTC. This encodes CASSADAKYGYTF.

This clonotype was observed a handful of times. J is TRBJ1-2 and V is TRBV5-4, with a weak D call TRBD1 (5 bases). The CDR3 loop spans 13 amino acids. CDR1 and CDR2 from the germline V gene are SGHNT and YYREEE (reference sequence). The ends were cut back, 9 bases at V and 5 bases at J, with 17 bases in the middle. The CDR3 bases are TGTGCCACCTCGGGACTCAGGGCGTATGGCTACACCTTC. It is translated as CATSGLRAYGYTF.

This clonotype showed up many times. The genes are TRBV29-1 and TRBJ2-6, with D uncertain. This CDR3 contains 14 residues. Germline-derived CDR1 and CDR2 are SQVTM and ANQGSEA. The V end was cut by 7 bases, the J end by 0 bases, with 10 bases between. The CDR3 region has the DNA TGCAGCGCGACGAAGGGCTCTGGGGCCAACGTCCTGACTTTC. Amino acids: CSATKGSGANVLTF.

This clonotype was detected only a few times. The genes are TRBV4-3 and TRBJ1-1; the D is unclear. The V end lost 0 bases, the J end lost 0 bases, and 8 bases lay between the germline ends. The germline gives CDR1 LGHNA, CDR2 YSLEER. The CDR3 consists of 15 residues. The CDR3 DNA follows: TGCGCCAGCAGCCAAGAGGTCCGCTTGAACACTGAAGCTTTCTTT. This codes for CASSQEVRLNTEAFF.

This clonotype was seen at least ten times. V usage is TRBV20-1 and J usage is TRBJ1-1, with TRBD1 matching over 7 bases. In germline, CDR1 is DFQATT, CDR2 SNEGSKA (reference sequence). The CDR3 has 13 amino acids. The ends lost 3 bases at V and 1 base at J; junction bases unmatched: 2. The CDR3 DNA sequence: TGCAGTGCTAGTCGGACAGGGAACACTGAAGCTTTCTTT. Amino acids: CSASRTGNTEAFF.